Listed below are T cell receptor beta chains from one sample, sequenced in a study of cytotoxic CD8 clonotypes in ibrutinib-treated CLL. Produced via immunoSEQ multiplex PCR; TCRdb's table is partial and in-frame only. Of about 140,000 clones in the sample, 70% to 80% were seen once. The sequencing used PBMCs, collected after 12 months of ibrutinib treatment. The source is a human donor with chronic lymphocytic leukemia. Both conserved end residues are part of each CDR3. A D gene is named only where the DNA matches it firmly.

v_call | d_call | cdr3_aa
TRBV7-2 | . | CASSLAGVGNTIYF
TRBV5-1 | . | CASTGFDEQFF
TRBV28 | TRBD1 | CASRIGQGPSPQHF
TRBV9 | TRBD1 | CASSSGTGIQPQHF
TRBV27 | . | CASSPYVGWPQNTEAFF
TRBV28 | TRBD2 | CASMTSGSYNEQFF
TRBV5-1 | . | CASSLVGEGASGNTIYF
TRBV7-6 | . | CASSLGPGSSYEQYF
TRBV4-2 | . | CASSQEGGDEKLFF
TRBV9 | . | CASSVTGSNYGYTF
TRBV27 | . | CASRGTSSETQYF
TRBV11-3 | . | CASSLVEDTQYF
TRBV2 | . | CASTRGDLAYEQYF
TRBV7-2 | . | CASSLGRVETQYF
TRBV19 | . | CASSIEGGRFNTGELFF
TRBV9 | . | CASSPRFLTDTQYF
TRBV6-5 | . | CASSYGAGKVYGYTF
TRBV28 | . | CASSTTGQPGGQETQYF